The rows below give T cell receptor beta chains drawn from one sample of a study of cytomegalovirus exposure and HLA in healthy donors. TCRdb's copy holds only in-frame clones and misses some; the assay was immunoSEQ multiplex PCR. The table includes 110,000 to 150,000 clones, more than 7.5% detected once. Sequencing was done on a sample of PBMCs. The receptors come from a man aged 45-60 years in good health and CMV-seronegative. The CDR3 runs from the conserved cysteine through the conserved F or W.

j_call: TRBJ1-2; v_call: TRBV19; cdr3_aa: CASSIMQTAHYNYGYTF
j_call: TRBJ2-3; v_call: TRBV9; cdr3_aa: CASSVTSGSTDTQYF
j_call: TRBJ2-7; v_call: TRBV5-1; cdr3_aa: CASSLAGRGSPEQYF
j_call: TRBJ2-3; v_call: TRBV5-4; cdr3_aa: CASSFGGQFTDTQYF
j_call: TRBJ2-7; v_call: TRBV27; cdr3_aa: CASSLRAGLSYEQYF
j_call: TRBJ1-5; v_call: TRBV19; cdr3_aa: CASSTQQTGNQPQHF
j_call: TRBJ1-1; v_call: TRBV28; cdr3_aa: CASRTAVGGRTEAFF
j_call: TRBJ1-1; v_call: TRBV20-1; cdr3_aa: CSANDRTEAFF
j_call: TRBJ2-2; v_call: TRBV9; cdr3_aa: CASSPRGDRVPGELFF
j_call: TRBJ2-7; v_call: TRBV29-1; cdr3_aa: CSVGTGGLDEQYF
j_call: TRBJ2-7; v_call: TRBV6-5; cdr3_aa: CASSYSNRVNYEQYF
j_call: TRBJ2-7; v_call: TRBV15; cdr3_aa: CASRQGDLYEQYF
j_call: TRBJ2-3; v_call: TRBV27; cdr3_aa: CASRERRGGPTDTQYF
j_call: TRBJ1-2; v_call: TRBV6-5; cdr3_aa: CASSLDSSSPEGYTF
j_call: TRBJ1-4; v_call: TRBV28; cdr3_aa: CASSPGQGASEKLFF
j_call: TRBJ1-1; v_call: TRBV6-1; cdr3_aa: CASSEATGGRTEAFF
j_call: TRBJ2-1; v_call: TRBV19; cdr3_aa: CASSGVAGGVVNEQFF
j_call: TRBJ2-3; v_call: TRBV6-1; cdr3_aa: CASSGLPTDTQYF
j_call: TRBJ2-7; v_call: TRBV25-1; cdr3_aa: CASSEARVPYEQYF
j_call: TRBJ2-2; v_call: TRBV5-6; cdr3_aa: CASSLVSGGAGELFF
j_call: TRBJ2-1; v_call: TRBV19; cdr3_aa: CASSMIRQGNEQFF
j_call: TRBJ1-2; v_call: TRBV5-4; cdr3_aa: CASSLAGGSNYGYTF
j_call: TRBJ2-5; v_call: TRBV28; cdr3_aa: CASIGGAGETQYF
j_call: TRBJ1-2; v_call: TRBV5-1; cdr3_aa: CASSLGGDGHGYTF
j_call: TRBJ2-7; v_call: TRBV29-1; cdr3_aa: CSVTGQRYEQYF
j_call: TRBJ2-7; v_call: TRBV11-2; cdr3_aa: CASSTPSRNRGISYEQYF
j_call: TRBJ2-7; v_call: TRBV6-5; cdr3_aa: CASSYSWRAAYEQYF
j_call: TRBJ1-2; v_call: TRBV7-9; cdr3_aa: CASSSGGTVIGYTF
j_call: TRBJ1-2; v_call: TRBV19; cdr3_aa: CASSASSGTASGYTF
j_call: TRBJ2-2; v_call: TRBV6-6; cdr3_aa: CASSGRQGGTGELFF
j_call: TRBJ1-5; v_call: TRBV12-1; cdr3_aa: CASSPDRGCQPQHF
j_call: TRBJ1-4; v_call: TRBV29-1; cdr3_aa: CSVRLGGEKLFF
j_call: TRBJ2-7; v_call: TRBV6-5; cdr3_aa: CASVSGQTPYEQYF
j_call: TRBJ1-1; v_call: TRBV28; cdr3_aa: CASSPTDTGAFF
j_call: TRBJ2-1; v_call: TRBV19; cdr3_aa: CASSISSGLAWNEQFF
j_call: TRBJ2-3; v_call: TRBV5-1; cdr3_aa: CASTDRSRADTQYF
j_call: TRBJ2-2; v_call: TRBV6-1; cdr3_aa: CASRTMNTGELFF
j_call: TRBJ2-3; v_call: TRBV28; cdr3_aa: CACGTSGLATQYF
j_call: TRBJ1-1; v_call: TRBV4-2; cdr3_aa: CASSRTARSNTEAFF
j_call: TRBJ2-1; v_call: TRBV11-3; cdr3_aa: CASSLGAGREEQFF
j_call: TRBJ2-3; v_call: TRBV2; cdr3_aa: CATHGQGLSTDTQYF
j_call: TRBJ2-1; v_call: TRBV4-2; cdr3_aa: CASSRGTSGSSYEQFF
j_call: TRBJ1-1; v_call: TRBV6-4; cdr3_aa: CASRGTGVGMNTEAFF
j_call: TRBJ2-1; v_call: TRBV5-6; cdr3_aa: CASSFLSSYNEQFF
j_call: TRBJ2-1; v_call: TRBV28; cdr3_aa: CASSLVLGGRKYEQFF
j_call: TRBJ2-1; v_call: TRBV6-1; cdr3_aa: CASAGIWANEQFF
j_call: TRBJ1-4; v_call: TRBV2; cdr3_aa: CASSSAGAGEKLFF
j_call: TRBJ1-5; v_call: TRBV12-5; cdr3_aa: CASGLGASQPQHF
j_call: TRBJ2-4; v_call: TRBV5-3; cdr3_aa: CARSFSNDSLASAKNIQYF
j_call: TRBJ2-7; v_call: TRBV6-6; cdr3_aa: CASCLQGARYEQYF
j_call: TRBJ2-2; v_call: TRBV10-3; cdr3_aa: CAIGPGGDTGELFF
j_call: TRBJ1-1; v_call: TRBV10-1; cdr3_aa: CASSEQGREAFF